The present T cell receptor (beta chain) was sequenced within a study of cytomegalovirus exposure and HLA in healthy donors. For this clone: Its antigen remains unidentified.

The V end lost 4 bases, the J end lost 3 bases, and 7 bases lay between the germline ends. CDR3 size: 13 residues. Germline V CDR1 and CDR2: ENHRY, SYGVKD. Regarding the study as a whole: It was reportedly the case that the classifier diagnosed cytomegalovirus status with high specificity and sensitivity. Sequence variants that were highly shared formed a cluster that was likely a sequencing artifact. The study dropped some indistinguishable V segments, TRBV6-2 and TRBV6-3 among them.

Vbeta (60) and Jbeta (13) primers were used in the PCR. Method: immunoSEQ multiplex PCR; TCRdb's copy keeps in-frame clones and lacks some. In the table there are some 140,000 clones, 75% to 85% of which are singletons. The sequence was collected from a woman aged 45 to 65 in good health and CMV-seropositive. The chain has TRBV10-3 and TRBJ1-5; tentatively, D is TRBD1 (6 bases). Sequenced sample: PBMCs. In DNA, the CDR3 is TGTGCCATCAGTGGGACAGTCAATCAGCCCCAGCATTTT. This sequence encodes CAISGTVNQPQHF.